This T cell receptor (beta chain) was identified in a study of radiotherapy plus CTLA-4 blockade in lung cancer. Study-level background: Of all patients, approximately 19% responded objectively and roughly 31% showed disease control.

The data were produced by immunoSEQ multiplex PCR, yet TCRdb's version contains in-frame clones alone and is incomplete. This sample yields some 110,000 clones, of which around 84% are seen a single time; roughly 3.5% belongs to the top ten. Study results and caveats: Response, reportedly, was best predicted by interferon-beta along with early blood T cell clone dynamics. Expansion of tumor-derived TCR clones was observed in blood after radiotherapy plus ipilimumab.

Concerning this clone: The antigen is undetermined.

The CDR3 sequence is 14 residues long. Germline values: CDR1 SNHLY, CDR2 FYNNEI. V was clipped by 6 bases and J by 3 bases, with 12 bases between them. The study treated chemo-refractory metastatic non-small-cell lung cancer patients with focal radiation plus ipilimumab CTLA-4 blockade. Sequencing was performed on peripheral blood, taken from a patient treated with radiotherapy plus ipilimumab. V is TRBV2 and J is TRBJ2-1, with a tentative D call TRBD2 (5 bases). The receptor was derived from a human donor with non-small cell lung cancer that progressed on radiotherapy plus ipilimumab. Some clones in this sample may be carry-over from other donors' samples. As DNA, the CDR3 is TGTGCCAGCAGGGAGGACGTGAACTACAATGAGCAGTTCTTC. Translation: CASREDVNYNEQFF.